The rows below give T cell receptor beta chains drawn from one sample of a study of T cells in tuberculosis. The assay was immunoSEQ multiplex PCR, and TCRdb's table has in-frame clones only and misses some. This table has tens of thousands of clones, around 90% appearing once. Sequenced material: PBMCs, taken at tuberculosis diagnosis. All receptors derive from an adult with tuberculosis. Each CDR3 is given with its conserved first and last residue. D genes are given only for firm matches. Part of the rows lack a size; the others show once, few, many or a class for expanded clones.

.	.	TRBV6-6	TRBJ2-7	CASREGNYEQYF	TGTGCCAGCAGAGAGGGTAACTACGAGCAGTACTTC
.	TRBD1	TRBV6-6	TRBJ1-4	CASSPGQGMKLFF	TGTGCCAGCAGTCCGGGACAGGGGATGAAACTGTTTTTT
.	TRBD1	TRBV11-2	TRBJ2-1	CASSSYGQGTYNEQFF	TGTGCCAGCAGCTCCTATGGACAGGGGACGTACAATGAGCAGTTCTTC
.	.	TRBV30	TRBJ2-6	CAWGFPPTAGANVLTF	TGTGCCTGGGGTTTTCCTCCTACCGCTGGGGCCAACGTCCTGACTTTC
.	TRBD1	TRBV6-4	TRBJ1-3	CASREDRAGNTIYF	TGTGCCAGCAGGGAGGACAGGGCTGGAAACACCATATATTTT
.	.	TRBV5-5	TRBJ2-2	CASTKGAGELFF	TGTGCCAGCACCAAGGGGGCCGGGGAGCTGTTTTTT
.	.	TRBV7-9	TRBJ1-2	CASSFPNQEGYTF	TGTGCCAGCAGCTTCCCGAATCAAGAGGGCTACACCTTC
once	.	TRBV28	TRBJ1-2	CASSTTDYGYTF	TGTGCCAGCAGTACGACAGACTATGGCTACACCTTC
.	.	TRBV4-1	TRBJ2-3	CASSRTVWGEDTQYF	TGCGCCAGCAGCCGAACGGTATGGGGAGAGGATACGCAGTATTTT
once	.	TRBV5-1	TRBJ2-2	CASSFRGDKTGELFF	TGTGCCAGCAGCTTTCGCGGGGATAAAACCGGGGAGCTGTTTTTT
once	TRBD1	TRBV7-6	TRBJ2-7	CASSLLGGGEQYF	TGTGCCAGCAGCTTATTAGGGGGCGGCGAGCAGTACTTC
.	.	TRBV5-6	TRBJ2-5	CASSLQRRRYETQYF	TGTGCCAGCAGCTTGCAGCGGAGGAGATATGAGACCCAGTACTTC
.	.	TRBV19	TRBJ2-5	CASSMVVGQETQYF	TGTGCCAGTAGTATGGTCGTCGGCCAAGAGACCCAGTACTTC
once	TRBD1	TRBV5-1	TRBJ2-1	CASQSGTGSYNEQFF	TGCGCCAGTCAATCGGGGACAGGCTCCTACAATGAGCAGTTCTTC
.	.	TRBV9	TRBJ1-3	CASGPITGNTIYF	TGTGCCAGCGGCCCAATTACTGGAAACACCATATATTTT
once	TRBD2	TRBV5-6	TRBJ2-7	CASSQGLAQYEQYF	TGTGCCAGCAGCCAGGGACTAGCCCAATACGAGCAGTACTTC
once	.	TRBV6-5	TRBJ2-2	CASGRTLNTGELFF	TGTGCCAGCGGTCGGACTTTGAACACCGGGGAGCTGTTTTTT
.	.	TRBV30	TRBJ2-3	CAWNRPSTDTQYF	TGTGCCTGGAACAGACCTAGCACAGATACGCAGTATTTT
.	TRBD1	TRBV6-5	TRBJ2-7	CASSYKPGQPLKQYF	TGTGCCAGCAGTTACAAGCCGGGACAGCCCCTCAAGCAGTACTTC
.	.	TRBV5-1	TRBJ2-3	CASSLDAPGERTQYF	TGCGCCAGCAGCTTGGACGCGCCGGGAGAGCGAACGCAGTATTTT
.	TRBD1	TRBV27	TRBJ1-6	CASSYRGPNSPLHF	TGTGCCAGCAGTTACAGGGGGCCTAATTCACCCCTCCACTTT
.	.	TRBV7-6	TRBJ1-1	CASSLAPGNTEAFF	TGTGCCAGCAGCTTAGCGCCGGGGAACACTGAAGCTTTCTTT
.	TRBD1	TRBV27	TRBJ2-7	CASSGQGTTYEQYF	TGTGCCAGCAGCGGACAGGGGACTACCTACGAGCAGTACTTC
.	TRBD1	TRBV4-1	TRBJ2-7	CASSQVLGQLTYEQYF	TGCGCCAGCAGCCAGGTACTGGGACAGCTAACCTACGAGCAGTACTTC
.	.	TRBV5-4	TRBJ1-1	CASSREGAMNTEAFF	TGTGCCAGCAGCCGGGAGGGTGCGATGAACACTGAAGCTTTCTTT
.	.	TRBV4-2	TRBJ2-2	CASSQDLEGGNTGELFF	TGTGCCAGCAGCCAAGATCTGGAGGGCGGGAACACCGGGGAGCTGTTTTTT
.	.	TRBV12-5	TRBJ2-3	CASGSVALASDTQYF	TGTGCTAGTGGTTCCGTTGCCCTAGCATCAGATACGCAGTATTTT
.	TRBD2	TRBV11-3	TRBJ2-1	CASSRGTSGPNEQFF	TGTGCCAGCAGCCGTGGGACTAGCGGACCCAATGAGCAGTTCTTC
.	.	TRBV9	TRBJ2-5	CASGDYQETQYF	TGTGCCAGCGGGGACTACCAAGAGACCCAGTACTTC
once	TRBD1	TRBV5-1	TRBJ1-3	CASSSGQGGNTIYF	TGCGCCAGCAGCTCAGGACAGGGTGGAAACACCATATATTTT
.	.	TRBV7-9	TRBJ1-4	CASTLNRNEKLFF	TGTGCCAGCACCCTAAACCGGAATGAAAAACTGTTTTTT
.	TRBD1	TRBV5-1	TRBJ1-1	CASSENRGPEAFF	TGCGCCAGCAGCGAGAACAGGGGACCTGAAGCTTTCTTT
.	TRBD1	TRBV5-1	TRBJ1-2	CASSSGTGGYGYTF	TGCGCCAGCAGCTCCGGGACAGGGGGGTATGGCTACACCTTC
.	TRBD1	TRBV4-2	TRBJ2-7	CASSQDRQGTVF	TGTGCCAGCAGCCAAGATCGACAGGGCACCGTCTTC
.	.	TRBV7-2	TRBJ2-7	CASSLVSGEGNEQYF	TGTGCCAGCAGCTTAGTGTCAGGGGAAGGCAACGAGCAGTACTTC
.	.	TRBV10-3	TRBJ2-5	CAISESLGLPLKTQYF	TGTGCCATCAGTGAGTCCTTGGGACTCCCGTTAAAGACCCAGTACTTC
.	TRBD1	TRBV5-4	TRBJ2-2	CASSRGTGGTGELFF	TGTGCCAGCAGCCGCGGGACAGGGGGGACCGGGGAGCTGTTTTTT
.	TRBD1	TRBV29-1	TRBJ2-5	CSVRQGQETQYF	TGCAGCGTACGACAGGGACAAGAGACCCAGTACTTC
.	TRBD1	TRBV7-6	TRBJ2-7	CASSLRDRGHEQYF	TGTGCCAGCAGCTTAAGGGACAGGGGGCACGAGCAGTACTTC
once	TRBD2	TRBV5-1	TRBJ2-5	CASSLASSGIGQETQYF	TGCGCCAGCAGCTTGGCCTCTAGCGGGATCGGGCAAGAGACCCAGTACTTC
.	TRBD1	TRBV5-1	TRBJ2-7	CASSLTGTGEYEQYF	TGCGCCAGCAGCTTGACCGGGACAGGGGAGTACGAGCAGTACTTC
.	.	TRBV4-2	TRBJ1-2	CASSQEEAAVANYGYTF	TGTGCCAGCAGCCAAGAAGAGGCAGCGGTAGCTAACTATGGCTACACCTTC
.	TRBD2	TRBV6-1	TRBJ2-1	CASSGRAGTSGGRNEQFF	TGTGCCAGCAGTGGACGAGCCGGGACTAGCGGGGGGAGGAATGAGCAGTTCTTC
.	.	TRBV19	TRBJ1-1	CASSLAGGNTEAFF	TGTGCCAGTAGCCTAGCCGGAGGGAACACTGAAGCTTTCTTT
.	TRBD2	TRBV5-4	TRBJ2-7	CASSREAGTYEQYF	TGTGCCAGCAGCCGGGAGGCGGGTACCTACGAGCAGTACTTC
.	TRBD2	TRBV27	TRBJ2-5	CASSFLGGGGTQYF	TGTGCCAGCAGTTTTCTGGGCGGGGGGGGGACCCAGTACTTC
.	.	TRBV7-9	TRBJ1-4	CASSPRGGATNEKLFF	TGTGCCAGCAGCCCCCGCGGGGGGGCAACTAATGAAAAACTGTTTTTT
.	.	TRBV5-1	TRBJ2-7	CASSDQSSYEQYF	TGCGCCAGCAGCGATCAGTCCTCCTACGAGCAGTACTTC